The clone carrying this TCR beta chain was counted many times. Antigen: not known. This sample is part of a study of T cells in Graves' hyperthyroidism and ophthalmopathy. The TCR beta CDR3 regions underwent amplification using RNA transcripts as the source. The TCR CDR3 was amplified in a first-round RT-PCR using the HTBI primer set. Via MiXCR, TCRdb re-called the multiplex PCR reads, giving one row per CDR3 protein. The sample lists about 590,000 distinct CDR3 sequences, 14% occurring once. Each ophthalmopathy patient scored at least 3 on the Clinical Activity Score and at least 4 on NOSPECS grade, with duration under 3 months. Patients showing uncontrolled infection, other autoimmune disease, pregnancy or lactation were ineligible. General observations from the study: Blood also held most thyroid clonotypes expanded beyond 0.001.

This receptor was identified in a woman between 18 and 29 years old with Graves' ophthalmopathy. The sample was blood.

CDR3 residues: CASSFGRGLENIQYF. CDR3 nucleotide sequence: TGTGCCAGCAGCTTTGGGCGCGGTTTGGAGAACATTCAGTACTTC. V is TRBV7-8 and J is TRBJ2-4; D is unclear. The CDR3 is 15 amino acids. Trimming removed 3 bases from V and 7 bases from J, with 16 bases in between. CDR1 and CDR2 from the germline V gene are SGHVS and FQNEAQ.